Listed below are T cell receptor beta chains from one sample, sequenced in a study of control samples from healthy donors and cancer patients. Profiling relied on immunoSEQ multiplex PCR, and the TCRdb table lists in-frame clones only, not all of them. In the table there are 75,000 to 95,000 clones, 85% to 90% of which are singletons. Sequencing was performed on PBMCs. The receptor set was obtained from a woman between 45 and 60 years old with colorectal cancer. Both conserved end residues are part of each CDR3. The D gene is left open where the match is weak. Some rows have no size entry. The others give once, few or many, or a class for an expanded clone.

d_call clone_size j_call v_call cdr3_aa cdr3_nt
TRBD1 NA TRBJ1-4 TRBV5-6 CASSSPGQATNEKLFF TGTGCCAGCAGCTCTCCGGGACAGGCAACTAATGAAAAACTGTTTTTT
NA NA TRBJ2-5 TRBV18 CASSPPSGFAGETQYF TGTGCCAGCTCACCACCTTCAGGGTTCGCAGGAGAGACCCAGTACTTC
NA NA TRBJ2-1 TRBV6-5 CATLSLNNEQFF TGTGCCACACTATCCCTAAACAATGAGCAGTTCTTC
NA NA TRBJ1-5 TRBV18 CASSPDYKPSQPQHF TGTGCCAGCTCACCGGACTATAAACCATCTCAGCCCCAGCATTTT
NA NA TRBJ1-6 TRBV28 CASRTQGGSPLHF TGTGCCAGCAGAACGCAGGGCGGTTCACCCCTCCACTTT
NA once TRBJ2-1 TRBV19 CASSMSGYEQFF TGTGCCAGTAGTATGAGCGGGTATGAGCAGTTCTTC
TRBD2 once TRBJ2-3 TRBV10-3 CAISGGLAGVTDTQYF TGTGCCATCAGTGGGGGACTAGCGGGGGTCACAGATACGCAGTATTTT
TRBD2 NA TRBJ2-5 TRBV9 CASAGRGGSETQYF TGTGCCAGCGCCGGGCGGGGGGGATCAGAGACCCAGTACTTC
TRBD2 NA TRBJ2-1 TRBV14 CASSRSGGRNNEQFF TGTGCCAGCAGCCGGAGCGGGGGGCGGAACAATGAGCAGTTCTTC
NA NA TRBJ1-1 TRBV10-3 CAIRGQWDTEAFF TGTGCCATCAGAGGACAGTGGGACACTGAAGCTTTCTTT
NA NA TRBJ2-4 TRBV6-1 CASSGSPIQKSFKNIQYF TGTGCCAGCAGTGGGTCTCCCATACAGAAATCTTTCAAAAACATTCAGTACTTC
TRBD1 few TRBJ1-1 TRBV29-1 CSVDTGGAGTEAFF TGCAGCGTTGATACAGGGGGCGCGGGCACTGAAGCTTTCTTT
NA NA TRBJ1-1 TRBV7-9 CASSRPPTVEAFF TGTGCCAGCAGCCGCCCACCCACCGTCGAAGCTTTCTTT
NA NA TRBJ1-5 TRBV2 CASSTGTQNQPQHF TGTGCCAGCAGCACCGGGACACAGAATCAGCCCCAGCATTTT
NA NA TRBJ1-1 TRBV19 CASSISGSRTEAFF TGTGCCAGTAGTATATCTGGCAGTAGGACTGAAGCTTTCTTT
NA once TRBJ1-4 TRBV2 CASREDIGEKLFF TGTGCCAGCAGGGAGGACATAGGTGAAAAACTGTTTTTT
NA NA TRBJ2-3 TRBV30 CAWNRGTDTQYF TGTGCCTGGAATAGAGGCACAGATACGCAGTATTTT
NA NA TRBJ1-6 TRBV21-1 CASSPHDDQRLGTENSPLHF TGTGCCAGCAGCCCCCACGACGACCAGAGGTTAGGGACTGAAAATTCACCCCTCCACTTT
TRBD1 once TRBJ1-2 TRBV6-5 CASSLSTGRGYTF TGTGCCAGCAGTCTGTCGACAGGGAGAGGCTACACCTTC
NA NA TRBJ2-2 TRBV10-3 CAISEGGGRTGELFF TGTGCCATCAGTGAGGGGGGGGGCCGCACCGGGGAGCTGTTTTTT
TRBD1 NA TRBJ2-3 TRBV10-3 CAIRPGQGTQYF TGTGCCATCAGGCCGGGACAGGGAACGCAGTATTTT
TRBD1 NA TRBJ2-6 TRBV18 CASSPAGQVVLSGANVLTF TGTGCCAGCTCACCGGCGGGACAGGTGGTCCTCTCTGGGGCCAACGTCCTGACTTTC
TRBD1 once TRBJ1-4 TRBV6-5 CASSYRTGHNEKLFF TGTGCCAGCAGTTACCGGACAGGGCATAATGAAAAACTGTTTTTT
NA NA TRBJ1-2 TRBV5-1 CASSLGQDYGYTF TGCGCCAGCAGCTTGGGACAGGACTATGGCTACACCTTC
NA once TRBJ1-2 TRBV6-1 CASSEVGTVYGYTF TGTGCCAGCAGTGAAGTGGGGACTGTCTATGGCTACACCTTC
NA NA TRBJ2-2 TRBV9 CASSVVVGWGTGELFF TGTGCCAGCAGCGTAGTAGTCGGTTGGGGCACCGGGGAGCTGTTTTTT
NA NA TRBJ1-1 TRBV2 CASSRDTEAFF TGTGCCAGCAGTCGGGACACTGAAGCTTTCTTT
NA NA TRBJ1-6 TRBV7-6 CASSLGGSSYNSPLHF TGTGCCAGCAGCTTAGGGGGGAGCTCCTATAATTCACCCCTCCACTTT
NA NA TRBJ2-2 TRBV15 CATSRDTAGSTGELFF TGTGCCACCAGCAGGGACACCGCGGGGAGCACCGGGGAGCTGTTTTTT
TRBD2 NA TRBJ2-5 TRBV5-1 CASSLAIGGEETQYF TGCGCCAGCAGCTTGGCAATTGGGGGGGAAGAGACCCAGTACTTC
TRBD1 NA TRBJ2-2 TRBV25-1 CASSPRDRAGELFF TGTGCCAGCAGCCCCCGGGACAGGGCCGGGGAGCTGTTTTTT
NA once TRBJ2-1 TRBV19 CASSINVRFDEQFF TGTGCCAGTAGTATCAACGTTCGATTTGATGAGCAGTTCTTC
TRBD1 once TRBJ2-1 TRBV10-1 CASRPGQGLGEQFF TGCGCCAGCAGACCGGGACAGGGACTGGGAGAGCAGTTCTTC
NA NA TRBJ1-1 TRBV28 CASSFRGSGTEAFF TGTGCCAGCAGTTTCCGGGGGTCGGGCACTGAAGCTTTCTTT
NA NA TRBJ1-6 TRBV27 CASSETGLKNNSPLHF TGTGCCAGCAGTGAAACAGGCTTAAAGAATAATTCACCCCTCCACTTT
NA NA TRBJ1-2 TRBV3-1/TRBV3-2 CASRGSNEGLGYTF TGTGCCAGCAGGGGGTCCAATGAGGGACTTGGCTACACCTTC
NA NA TRBJ2-1 TRBV6-5 CASSYSIGGEQFF TGTGCCAGCAGTTACTCGATCGGAGGTGAGCAGTTCTTC
TRBD2 NA TRBJ2-1 TRBV2 CASSVVRGGNEQFF TGTGCCAGCAGTGTGGTACGGGGGGGGAATGAGCAGTTCTTC
NA NA TRBJ2-5 TRBV7-9 CASSLGTPRGETQYF TGTGCCAGCAGCTTGGGGACCCCACGGGGGGAGACCCAGTACTTC
NA NA TRBJ1-1 TRBV6-6 CASSYGGVGTEAFF TGTGCCAGCAGTTACGGCGGGGTAGGCACTGAAGCTTTCTTT
NA NA TRBJ1-4 TRBV7-2 CASSLVALGTGEKLFF TGTGCCAGCAGCTTAGTGGCTTTAGGGACTGGAGAAAAACTGTTTTTT
TRBD2 once TRBJ2-5 TRBV7-8 CASSWRLAGGGETQYF TGTGCCAGCAGCTGGCGACTAGCGGGGGGTGGAGAGACCCAGTACTTC
TRBD1 NA TRBJ2-1 TRBV4-3 CASSQDGQGGEQFF TGCGCCAGCAGCCAGGACGGACAGGGTGGAGAGCAGTTCTTC
TRBD2 NA TRBJ2-1 TRBV6-2/TRBV6-3 CASSLAGGYNEQFF TGTGCCAGCAGCTTAGCGGGGGGTTACAATGAGCAGTTCTTC
NA NA TRBJ2-3 TRBV9 CASSVAYATDTQYF TGTGCCAGCAGCGTAGCCTACGCCACAGATACGCAGTATTTT